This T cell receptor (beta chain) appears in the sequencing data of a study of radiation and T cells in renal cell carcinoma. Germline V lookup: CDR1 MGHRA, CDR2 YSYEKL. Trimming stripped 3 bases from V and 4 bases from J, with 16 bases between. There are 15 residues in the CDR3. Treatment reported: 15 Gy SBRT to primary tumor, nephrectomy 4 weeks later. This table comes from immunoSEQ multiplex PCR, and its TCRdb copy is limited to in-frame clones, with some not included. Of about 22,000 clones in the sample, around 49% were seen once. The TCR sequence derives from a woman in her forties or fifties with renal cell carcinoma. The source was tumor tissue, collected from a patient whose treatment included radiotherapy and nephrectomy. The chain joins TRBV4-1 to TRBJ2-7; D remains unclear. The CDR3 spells CASSHSNGPLYEQYF. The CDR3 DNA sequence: TGCGCCAGCAGCCATTCGAACGGGCCCCTATACGAGCAGTACTTC.